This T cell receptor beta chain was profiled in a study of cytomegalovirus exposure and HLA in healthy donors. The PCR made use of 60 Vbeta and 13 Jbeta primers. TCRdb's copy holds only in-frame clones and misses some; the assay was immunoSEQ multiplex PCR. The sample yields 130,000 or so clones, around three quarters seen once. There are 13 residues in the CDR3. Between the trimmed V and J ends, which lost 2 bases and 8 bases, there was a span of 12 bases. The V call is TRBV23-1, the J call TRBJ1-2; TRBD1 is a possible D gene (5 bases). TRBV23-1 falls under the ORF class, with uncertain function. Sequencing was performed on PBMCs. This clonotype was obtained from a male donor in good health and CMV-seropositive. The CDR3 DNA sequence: TGCGCCAGCAGTCAAGCAAGGGGTTTGGGCTACACCTTC. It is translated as CASSQARGLGYTF.